This T cell receptor (beta chain) derives from a study of shared clonotypes between healthy human individuals. Study background: Three CD4 naive, three CD4 memory, two CD8 naive and one CD8 memory plate were used per donor. Findings and caveats of the study: Naive subsets usually exceeded memory subsets in estimated richness.

Sequencing was performed with immunoSEQ multiplex PCR; in TCRdb, only in-frame clones are kept and a portion is missing. This sample has about 2.1 million clones; around 93% occur once, and the top ten carry approximately 1.7%. This clone was seen a handful of times. Antigen specificity is unknown. With 0 bases removed from V and 5 bases from J, the gap between germline ends came to 14 bases. Germline lookup yields CDR1 LGHNA and CDR2 YNFKEQ. The CDR3 totals 16 residues. Terminally differentiated effector memory CD45RA+ cells were left out of the naive CD8 fraction, which was CD45RO-negative and positively selected for CCR7. All donors qualified as healthy HIV-negative adults and had experienced no recent acute infections or vaccinations. Adult Caucasians living in Nashville, Tennessee made up all of the donors.

Sequences were obtained from naive CD8+ T cells from PBMCs. The sequence was collected from a man younger than 35 in good health. Some clones in this sample may be carry-over from other donors' samples. The chain has TRBV4-2 and TRBJ1-5, with unresolved D. The CDR3 coding sequence is TGTGCCAGCAGCCAAGAACCTGGCAGGCGGGATCAGCCCCAGCATTTT. Translating gives CASSQEPGRRDQPQHF.